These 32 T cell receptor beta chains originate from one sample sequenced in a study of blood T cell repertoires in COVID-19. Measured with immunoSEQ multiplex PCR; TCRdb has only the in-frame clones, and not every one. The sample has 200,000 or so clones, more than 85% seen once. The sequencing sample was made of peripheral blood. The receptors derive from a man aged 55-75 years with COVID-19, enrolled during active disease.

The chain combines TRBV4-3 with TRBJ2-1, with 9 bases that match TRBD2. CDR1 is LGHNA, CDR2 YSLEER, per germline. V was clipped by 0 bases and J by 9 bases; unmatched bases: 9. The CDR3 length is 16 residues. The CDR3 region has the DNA TGCGCCAGCAGCCAAGAGACTAGCGGCCTTATGGGTGAGCAGTTCTTC. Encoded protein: CASSQETSGLMGEQFF.

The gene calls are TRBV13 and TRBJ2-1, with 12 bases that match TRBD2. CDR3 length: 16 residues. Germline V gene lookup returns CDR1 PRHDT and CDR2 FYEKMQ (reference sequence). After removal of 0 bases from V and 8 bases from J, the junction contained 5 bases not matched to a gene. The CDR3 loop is CASSLGTLAGGHEQFF. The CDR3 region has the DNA TGTGCCAGCAGCTTAGGGACACTAGCGGGAGGTCATGAGCAGTTCTTC.

The CDR3 DNA follows: TGTGCCAGCAGCCGCGGGGGGGCCACAGATACGCAGTATTTT. The encoded protein is CASSRGGATDTQYF. V gene TRBV3-1 (or the pseudogene TRBV3-2) combines with J gene TRBJ2-3; 9 nucleotides line up with TRBD2. Trimming removed 4 bases from V and 2 bases from J; junction bases left unmatched: 1. The CDR3 runs to 14 residues. Germline CDR1 reads LGHDT; CDR2 reads YNNKEL (reference sequence).

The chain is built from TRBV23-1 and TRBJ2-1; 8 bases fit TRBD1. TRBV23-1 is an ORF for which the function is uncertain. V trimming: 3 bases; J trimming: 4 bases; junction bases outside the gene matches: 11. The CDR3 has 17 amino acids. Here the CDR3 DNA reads TGCGCCAGCAGTCACCCCGAGGACAGGGAGCGGTACAATGAGCAGTTCTTC. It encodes CASSHPEDRERYNEQFF.

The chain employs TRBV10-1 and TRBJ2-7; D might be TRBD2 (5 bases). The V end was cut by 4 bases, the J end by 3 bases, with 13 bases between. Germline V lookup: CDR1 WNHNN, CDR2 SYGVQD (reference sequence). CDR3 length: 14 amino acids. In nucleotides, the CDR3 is TGCGCCAGCAGTGGGACTGCCGCGATCTACGAGCAGTACTTC. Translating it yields CASSGTAAIYEQYF.

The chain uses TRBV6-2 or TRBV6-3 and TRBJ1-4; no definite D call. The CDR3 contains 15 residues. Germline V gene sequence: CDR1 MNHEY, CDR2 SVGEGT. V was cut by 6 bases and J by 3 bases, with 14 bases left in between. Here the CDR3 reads CASSSTRVANEKLFF. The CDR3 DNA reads TGTGCCAGCAGCTCCACCCGGGTGGCTAATGAAAAACTGTTTTTT.

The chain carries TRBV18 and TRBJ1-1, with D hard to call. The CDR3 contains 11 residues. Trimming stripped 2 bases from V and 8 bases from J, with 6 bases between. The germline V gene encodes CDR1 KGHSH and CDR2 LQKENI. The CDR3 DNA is TGTGCCAGCTCACCAATTGAGGAAGCTTTCTTT. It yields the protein CASSPIEEAFF.

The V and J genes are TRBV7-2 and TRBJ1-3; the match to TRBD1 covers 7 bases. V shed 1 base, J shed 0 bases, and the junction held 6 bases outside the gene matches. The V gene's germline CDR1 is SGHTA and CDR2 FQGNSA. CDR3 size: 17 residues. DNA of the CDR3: TGTGCCAGCAGCTTAGGGGGGACAGAACTCTCTGGAAACACCATATATTTT. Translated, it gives CASSLGGTELSGNTIYF. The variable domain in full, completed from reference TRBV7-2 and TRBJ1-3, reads GAGVSQSPSNKVTEKGKDVELRCDPISGHTALYWYRQSLGQGLEFLIYFQGNSAPDKSGLPSDRFSAERTGGSVSTLTIQRTQQEDSAVYLCASSLGGTELSGNTIYFGEGSWLTVV.

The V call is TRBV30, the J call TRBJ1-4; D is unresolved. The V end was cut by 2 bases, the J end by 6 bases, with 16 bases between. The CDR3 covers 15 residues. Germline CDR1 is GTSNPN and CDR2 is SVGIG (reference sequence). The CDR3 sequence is CAWSSGLPRDEKLFF. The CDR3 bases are TGTGCCTGGAGTTCCGGACTCCCGAGAGATGAAAAACTGTTTTTT.

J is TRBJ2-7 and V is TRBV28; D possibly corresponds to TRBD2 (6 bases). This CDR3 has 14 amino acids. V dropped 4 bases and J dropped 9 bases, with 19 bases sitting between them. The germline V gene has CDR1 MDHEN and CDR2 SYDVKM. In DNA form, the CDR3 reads TGTGCCAGCAGTTCCGCGGGACTCCGGTTGGGGCAGTACTTC. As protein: CASSSAGLRLGQYF.

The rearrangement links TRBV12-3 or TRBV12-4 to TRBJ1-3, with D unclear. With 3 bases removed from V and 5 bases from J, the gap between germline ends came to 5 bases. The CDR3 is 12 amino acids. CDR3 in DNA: TGTGCCAGCAGTTTGTCTCGAAACACCATATATTTT. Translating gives CASSLSRNTIYF.

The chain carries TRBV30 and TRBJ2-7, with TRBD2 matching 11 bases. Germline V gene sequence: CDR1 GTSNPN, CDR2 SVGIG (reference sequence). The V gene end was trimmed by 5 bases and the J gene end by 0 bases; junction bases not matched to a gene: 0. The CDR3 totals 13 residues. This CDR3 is CAWGTSGSYEQYF. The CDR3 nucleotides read TGTGCCTGGGGGACTAGCGGCTCCTACGAGCAGTACTTC.

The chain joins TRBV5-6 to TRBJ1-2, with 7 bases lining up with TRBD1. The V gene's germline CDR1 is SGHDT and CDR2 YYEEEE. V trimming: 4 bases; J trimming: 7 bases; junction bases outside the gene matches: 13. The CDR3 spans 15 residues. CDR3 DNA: TGTGCCAGCAGCCCCATGGAGACAGGGTTCGGTGGCTACACCTTC. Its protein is CASSPMETGFGGYTF.

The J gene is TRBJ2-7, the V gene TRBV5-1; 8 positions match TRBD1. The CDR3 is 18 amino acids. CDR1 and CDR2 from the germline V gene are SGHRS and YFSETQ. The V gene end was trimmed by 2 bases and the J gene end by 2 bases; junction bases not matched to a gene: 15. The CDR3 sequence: CASSFAGGGQWEAYEQYF. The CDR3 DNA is TGCGCCAGCAGCTTCGCAGGGGGCGGACAATGGGAGGCCTACGAGCAGTACTTC.

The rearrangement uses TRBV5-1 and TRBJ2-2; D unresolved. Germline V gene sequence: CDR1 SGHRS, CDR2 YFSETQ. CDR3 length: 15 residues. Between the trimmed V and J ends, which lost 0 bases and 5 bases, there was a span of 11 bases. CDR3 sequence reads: CASSLGDTRTGELFF. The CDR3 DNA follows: TGCGCCAGCAGCTTGGGTGACACTCGAACCGGGGAGCTGTTTTTT.

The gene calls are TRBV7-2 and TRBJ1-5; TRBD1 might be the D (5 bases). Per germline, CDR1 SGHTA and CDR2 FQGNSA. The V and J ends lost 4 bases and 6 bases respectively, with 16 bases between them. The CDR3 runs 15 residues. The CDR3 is CASSSSGGAAQPQHF. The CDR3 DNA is TGTGCCAGCAGCTCCTCCGGTGGGGCAGCTCAGCCCCAGCATTTT. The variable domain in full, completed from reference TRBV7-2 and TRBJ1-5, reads GAGVSQSPSNKVTEKGKDVELRCDPISGHTALYWYRQSLGQGLEFLIYFQGNSAPDKSGLPSDRFSAERTGGSVSTLTIQRTQQEDSAVYLCASSSSGGAAQPQHFGDGTRLSIL.

CDR3 bases: TGCAGCGTTACCGAGGGCCCTGGAAACACCATATATTTT. Translating gives CSVTEGPGNTIYF. V gene TRBV29-1 combines with J gene TRBJ1-3, with D unresolved. V lost 5 bases and J lost 2, with 10 bases in between. The CDR3 covers 13 residues. Germline values: CDR1 SQVTM, CDR2 ANQGSEA.

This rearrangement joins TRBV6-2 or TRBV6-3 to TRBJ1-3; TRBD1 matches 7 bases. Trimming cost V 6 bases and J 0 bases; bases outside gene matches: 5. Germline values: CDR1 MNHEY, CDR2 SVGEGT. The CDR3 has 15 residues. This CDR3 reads CASSPWDSSGNTIYF. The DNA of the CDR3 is TGTGCCAGCAGCCCCTGGGACAGCTCTGGAAACACCATATATTTT.

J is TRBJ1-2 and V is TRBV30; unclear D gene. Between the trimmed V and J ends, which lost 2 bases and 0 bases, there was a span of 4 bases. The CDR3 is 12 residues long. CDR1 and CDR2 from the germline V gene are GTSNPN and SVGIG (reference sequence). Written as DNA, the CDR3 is TGTGCCTGGAGTCCCACTAACTATGGCTACACCTTC. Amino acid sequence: CAWSPTNYGYTF. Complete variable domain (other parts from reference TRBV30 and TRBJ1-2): SQTIHQWPATLVQPVGSPLSLECTVEGTSNPNLYWYRQAAGRGLQLLFYSVGIGQISSEVPQNLSASRPQDRQFILSSKKLLLSDSGFYLCAWSPTNYGYTFGSGTRLTVV.

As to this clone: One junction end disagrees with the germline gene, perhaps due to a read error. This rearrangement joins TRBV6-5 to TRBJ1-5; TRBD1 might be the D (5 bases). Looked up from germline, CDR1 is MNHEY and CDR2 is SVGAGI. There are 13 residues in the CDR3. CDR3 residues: CAIGQGSNQPQHF. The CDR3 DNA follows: TGCGCCATCGGGCAGGGTAGCAATCAGCCCCAGCATTTT.

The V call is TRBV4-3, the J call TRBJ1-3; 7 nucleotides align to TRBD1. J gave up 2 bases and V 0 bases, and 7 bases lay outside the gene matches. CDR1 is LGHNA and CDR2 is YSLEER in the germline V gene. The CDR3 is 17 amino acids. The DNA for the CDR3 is TGCGCCAGCAGCCAAGATAGAAGGGGGCCTACTGGAAACACCATATATTTT. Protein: CASSQDRRGPTGNTIYF.

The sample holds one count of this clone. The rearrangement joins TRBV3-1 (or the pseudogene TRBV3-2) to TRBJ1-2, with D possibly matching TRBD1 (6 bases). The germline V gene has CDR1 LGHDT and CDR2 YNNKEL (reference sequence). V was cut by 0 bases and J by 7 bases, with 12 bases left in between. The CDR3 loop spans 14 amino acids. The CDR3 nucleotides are TGTGCCAGCAGCCAAGAGGGGGGGCCTTCTGGCTACACCTTC. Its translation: CASSQEGGPSGYTF.

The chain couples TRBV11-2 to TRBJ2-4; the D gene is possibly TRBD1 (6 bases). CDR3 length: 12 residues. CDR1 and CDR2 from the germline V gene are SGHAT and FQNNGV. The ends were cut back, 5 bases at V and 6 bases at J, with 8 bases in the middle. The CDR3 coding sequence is TGTGCCAGCAGCCAACAGGGAAACATTCAGTACTTC. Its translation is CASSQQGNIQYF.

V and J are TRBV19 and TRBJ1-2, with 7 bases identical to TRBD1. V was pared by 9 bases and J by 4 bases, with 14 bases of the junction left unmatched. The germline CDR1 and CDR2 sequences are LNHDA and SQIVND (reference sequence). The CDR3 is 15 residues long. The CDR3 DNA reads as TGTGCCAGCGGATTTGGACAGGCTCAACCCTATGGCTACACCTTC. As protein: CASGFGQAQPYGYTF.

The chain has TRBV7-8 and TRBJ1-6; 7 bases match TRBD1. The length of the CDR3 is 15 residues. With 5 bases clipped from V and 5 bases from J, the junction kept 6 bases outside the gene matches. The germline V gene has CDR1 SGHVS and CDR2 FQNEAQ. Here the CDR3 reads CASSPRDSNNSPLHF. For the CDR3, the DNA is TGTGCCAGCAGCCCGCGGGACAGCAATAATTCACCCCTCCACTTT.

The CDR3 nucleotides read TGTGCCAGTAGTAGGGGACAGACCTCTGGGGCCAACGTCCTGACTTTC. This sequence encodes CASSRGQTSGANVLTF. This chain joins TRBV19 and TRBJ2-6; TRBD1 aligns across 7 bases. CDR1 and CDR2 from the germline V gene are LNHDA and SQIVND (reference sequence). Trimming cost V 4 bases and J 0 bases; bases outside gene matches: 3. This CDR3 is built from 16 residues. The full variable domain, completed using reference TRBV19 and TRBJ2-6, is DGGITQSPKYLFRKEGQNVTLSCEQNLNHDAMYWYRQDPGQGLRLIYYSQIVNDFQKGDIAEGYSVSREKKESFPLTVTSAQKNPTAFYLCASSRGQTSGANVLTFGAGSRLTVL.

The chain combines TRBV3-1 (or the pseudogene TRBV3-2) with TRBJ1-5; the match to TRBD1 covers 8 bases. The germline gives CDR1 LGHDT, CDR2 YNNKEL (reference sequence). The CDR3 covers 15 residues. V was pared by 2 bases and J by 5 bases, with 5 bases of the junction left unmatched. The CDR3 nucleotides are TGTGCCAGCAGCCAAAGTCAGGGGGCGTATCAGCCCCAGCATTTT. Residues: CASSQSQGAYQPQHF.

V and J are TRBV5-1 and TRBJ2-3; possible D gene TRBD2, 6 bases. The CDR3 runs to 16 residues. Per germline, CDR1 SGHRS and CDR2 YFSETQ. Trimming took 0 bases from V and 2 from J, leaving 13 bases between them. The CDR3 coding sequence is TGCGCCAGCAGCTTGGGGAGGGTGGGGTCCACAGATACGCAGTATTTT. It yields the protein CASSLGRVGSTDTQYF.

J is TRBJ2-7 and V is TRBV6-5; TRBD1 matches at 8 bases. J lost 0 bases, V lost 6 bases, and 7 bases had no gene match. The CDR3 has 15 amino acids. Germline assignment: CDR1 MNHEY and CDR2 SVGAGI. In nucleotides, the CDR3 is TGTGCCAGCAGACGCGGACAGGGCAGCTCCTACGAGCAGTACTTC. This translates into CASRRGQGSSYEQYF.

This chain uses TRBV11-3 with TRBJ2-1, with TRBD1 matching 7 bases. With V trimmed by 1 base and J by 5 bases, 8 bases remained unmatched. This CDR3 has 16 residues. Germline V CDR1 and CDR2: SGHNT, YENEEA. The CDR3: CASSLGGWDSDNEQFF. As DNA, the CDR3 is TGTGCCAGCAGCTTAGGGGGGTGGGACAGCGACAATGAGCAGTTCTTC.

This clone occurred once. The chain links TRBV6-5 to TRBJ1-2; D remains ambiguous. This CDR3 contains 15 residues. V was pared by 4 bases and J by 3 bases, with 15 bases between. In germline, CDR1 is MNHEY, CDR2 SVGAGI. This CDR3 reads CASSSTGSGDYGYTF. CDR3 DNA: TGTGCCAGCAGTTCCACGGGGTCCGGGGACTATGGCTACACCTTC.

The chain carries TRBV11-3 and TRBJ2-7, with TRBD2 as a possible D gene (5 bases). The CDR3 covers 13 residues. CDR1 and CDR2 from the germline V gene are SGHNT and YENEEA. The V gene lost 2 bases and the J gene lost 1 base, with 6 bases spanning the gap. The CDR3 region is CASSLRESYEQYF. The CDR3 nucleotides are TGTGCCAGCAGCTTACGGGAATCCTACGAGCAGTACTTC.